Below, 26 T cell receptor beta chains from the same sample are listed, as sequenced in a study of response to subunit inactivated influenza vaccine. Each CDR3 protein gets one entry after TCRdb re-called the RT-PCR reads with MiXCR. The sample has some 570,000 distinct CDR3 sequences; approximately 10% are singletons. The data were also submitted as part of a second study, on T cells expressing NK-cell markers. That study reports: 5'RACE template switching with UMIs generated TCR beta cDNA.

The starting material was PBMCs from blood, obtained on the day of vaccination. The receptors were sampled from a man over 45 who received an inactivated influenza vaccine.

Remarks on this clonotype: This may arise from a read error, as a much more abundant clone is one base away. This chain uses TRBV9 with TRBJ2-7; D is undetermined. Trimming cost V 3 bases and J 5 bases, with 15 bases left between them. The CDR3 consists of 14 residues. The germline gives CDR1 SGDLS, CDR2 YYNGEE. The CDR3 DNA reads TGTGCCAGCAGCGAGGGCACCTTATTCCACGAGCAGTACTTC. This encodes CASSEGTLFHEQYF. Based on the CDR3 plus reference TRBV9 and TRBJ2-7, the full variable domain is DSGVTQTPKHLITATGQRVTLRCSPRSGDLSVYWYQQSLDQGLQFLIQYYNGEERAKGNILERFSAQQFPDLHSELNLSSLELGDSALYFCASSEGTLFHEQYFGPGTRLTVT.

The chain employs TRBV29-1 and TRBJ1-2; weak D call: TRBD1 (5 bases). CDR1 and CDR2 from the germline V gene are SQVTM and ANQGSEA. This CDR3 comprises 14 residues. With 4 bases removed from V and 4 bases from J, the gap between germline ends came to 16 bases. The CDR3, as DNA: TGCAGCGTTGGTCCCAGGGCTGGCTCCTATGGCTACACCTTC. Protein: CSVGPRAGSYGYTF.

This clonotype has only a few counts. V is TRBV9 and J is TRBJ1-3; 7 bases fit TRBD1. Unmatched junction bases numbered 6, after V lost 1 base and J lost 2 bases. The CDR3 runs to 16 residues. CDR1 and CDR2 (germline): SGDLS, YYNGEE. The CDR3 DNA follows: TGTGCCAGCAGCGTAATCGAGGGGACAGCTGGAAACACCATATATTTT. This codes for CASSVIEGTAGNTIYF.

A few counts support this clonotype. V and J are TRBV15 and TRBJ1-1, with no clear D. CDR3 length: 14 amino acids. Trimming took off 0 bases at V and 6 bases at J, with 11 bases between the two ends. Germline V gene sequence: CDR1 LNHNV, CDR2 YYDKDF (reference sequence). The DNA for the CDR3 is TGTGCCACCAGCAGAGATAACGGGATCGCTGAAGCTTTCTTT. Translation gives CATSRDNGIAEAFF.

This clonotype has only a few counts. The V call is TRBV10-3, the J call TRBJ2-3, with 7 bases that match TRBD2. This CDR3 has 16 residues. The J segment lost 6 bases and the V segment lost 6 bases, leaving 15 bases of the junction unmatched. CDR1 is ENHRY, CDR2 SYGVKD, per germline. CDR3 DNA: TGTGCCATCAGGGCGAGTCCGGGACTACCTCGGGATACGCAGTATTTT. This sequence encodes CAIRASPGLPRDTQYF.

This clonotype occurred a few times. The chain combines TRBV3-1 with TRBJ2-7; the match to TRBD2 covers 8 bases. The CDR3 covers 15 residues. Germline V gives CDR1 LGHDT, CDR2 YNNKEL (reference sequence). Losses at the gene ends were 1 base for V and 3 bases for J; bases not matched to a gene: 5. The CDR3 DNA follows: TGTGCCAGCAGCCAAGTCCCGGGACTAGACTACGAGCAGTACTTC. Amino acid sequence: CASSQVPGLDYEQYF.

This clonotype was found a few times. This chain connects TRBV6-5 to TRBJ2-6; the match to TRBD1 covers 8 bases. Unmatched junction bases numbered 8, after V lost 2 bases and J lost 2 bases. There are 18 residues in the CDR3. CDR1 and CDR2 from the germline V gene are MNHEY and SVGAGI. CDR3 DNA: TGTGCCAGCAGTTACGGTCGTCAGGGGGCAGCTGGGGCCAACGTCCTGACTTTC. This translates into CASSYGRQGAAGANVLTF.

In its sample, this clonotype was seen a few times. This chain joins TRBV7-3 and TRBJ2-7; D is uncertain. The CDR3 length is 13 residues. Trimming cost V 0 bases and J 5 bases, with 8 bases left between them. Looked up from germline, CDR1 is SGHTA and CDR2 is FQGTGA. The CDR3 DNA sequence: TGTGCCAGCAGCTTAACCCGTTCGGACGAGCAGTACTTC. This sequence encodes CASSLTRSDEQYF.

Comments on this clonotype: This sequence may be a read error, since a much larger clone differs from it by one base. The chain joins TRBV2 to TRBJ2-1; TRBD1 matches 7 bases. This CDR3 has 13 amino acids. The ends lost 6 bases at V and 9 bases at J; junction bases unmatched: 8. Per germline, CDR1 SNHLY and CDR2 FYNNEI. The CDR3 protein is CASRDRLVGEQFF. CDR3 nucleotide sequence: TGTGCCAGCAGGGACAGGTTGGTGGGTGAGCAGTTCTTC.

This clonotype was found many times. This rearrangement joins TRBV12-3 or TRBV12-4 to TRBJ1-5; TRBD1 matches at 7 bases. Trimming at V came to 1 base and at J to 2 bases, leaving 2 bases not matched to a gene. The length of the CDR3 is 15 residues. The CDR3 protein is CASSLDRGGNQPQHF. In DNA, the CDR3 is TGTGCCAGCAGTTTAGACAGGGGTGGCAATCAGCCCCAGCATTTT.

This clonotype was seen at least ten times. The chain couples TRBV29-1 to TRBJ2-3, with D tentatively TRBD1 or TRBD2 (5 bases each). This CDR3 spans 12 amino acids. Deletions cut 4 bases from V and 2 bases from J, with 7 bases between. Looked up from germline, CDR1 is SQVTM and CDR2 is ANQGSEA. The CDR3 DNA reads TGCAGCGTTGGGGGGTTCACAGATACGCAGTATTTT. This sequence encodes CSVGGFTDTQYF.

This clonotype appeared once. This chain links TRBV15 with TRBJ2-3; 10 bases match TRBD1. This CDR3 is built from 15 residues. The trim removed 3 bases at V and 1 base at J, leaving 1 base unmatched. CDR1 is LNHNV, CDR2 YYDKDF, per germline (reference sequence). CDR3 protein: CATSSGTGGTDTQYF. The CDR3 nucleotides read TGTGCCACCAGCAGTGGGACAGGGGGCACAGATACGCAGTATTTT.

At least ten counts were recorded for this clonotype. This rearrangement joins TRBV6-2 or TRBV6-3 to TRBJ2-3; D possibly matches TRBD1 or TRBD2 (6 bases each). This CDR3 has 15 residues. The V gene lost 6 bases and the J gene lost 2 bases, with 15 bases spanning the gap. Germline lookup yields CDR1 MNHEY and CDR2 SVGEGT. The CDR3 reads CASSRPGGHTDTQYF. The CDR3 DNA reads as TGTGCCAGCAGCAGGCCCGGGGGCCACACAGATACGCAGTATTTT.

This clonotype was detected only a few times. Written as DNA, the CDR3 is TGTGCCAGCAGCCAAGGATTTGGACTAGCGGGGAGCTCCTACAATGAGCAGTTCTTC. It specifies CASSQGFGLAGSSYNEQFF. The V gene is TRBV3-1, the J gene TRBJ2-1; 12 nucleotides line up with TRBD2. V shed 1 base, J shed 0 bases, and the junction held 7 bases outside the gene matches. The CDR3 runs 19 residues. Germline CDR1 is LGHDT and CDR2 is YNNKEL (reference sequence).

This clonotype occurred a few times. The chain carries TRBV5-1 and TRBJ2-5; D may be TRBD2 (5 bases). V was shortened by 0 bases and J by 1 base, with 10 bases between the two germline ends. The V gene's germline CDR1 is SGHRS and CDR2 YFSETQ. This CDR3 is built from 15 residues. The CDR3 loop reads CASSLGAAVQETQYF. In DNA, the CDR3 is TGCGCCAGCAGCTTGGGGGCAGCGGTCCAAGAGACCCAGTACTTC.

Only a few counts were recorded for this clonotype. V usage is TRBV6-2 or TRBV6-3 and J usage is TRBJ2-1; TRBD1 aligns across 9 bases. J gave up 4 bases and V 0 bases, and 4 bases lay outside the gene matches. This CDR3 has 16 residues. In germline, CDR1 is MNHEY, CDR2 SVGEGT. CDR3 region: CASSYSDRGVYNEQFF. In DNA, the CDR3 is TGTGCCAGCAGTTACTCGGACAGGGGAGTTTACAATGAGCAGTTCTTC.

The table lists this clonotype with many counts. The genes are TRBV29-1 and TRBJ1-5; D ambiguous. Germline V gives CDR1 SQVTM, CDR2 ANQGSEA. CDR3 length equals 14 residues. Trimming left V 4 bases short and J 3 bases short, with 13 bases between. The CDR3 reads CSVVWTDPNQPQHF. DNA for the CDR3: TGCAGCGTTGTATGGACGGATCCCAATCAGCCCCAGCATTTT.

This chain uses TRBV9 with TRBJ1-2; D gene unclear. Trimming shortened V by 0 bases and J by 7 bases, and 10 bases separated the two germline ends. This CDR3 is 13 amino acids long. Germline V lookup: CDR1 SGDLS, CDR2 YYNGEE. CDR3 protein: CASSVDGIAGYTF. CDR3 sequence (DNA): TGTGCCAGCAGCGTAGACGGGATCGCTGGCTACACCTTC.

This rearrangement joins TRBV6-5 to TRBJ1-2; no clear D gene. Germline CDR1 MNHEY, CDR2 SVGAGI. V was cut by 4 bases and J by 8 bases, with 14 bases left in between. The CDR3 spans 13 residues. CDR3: CASSSETMRGYTF. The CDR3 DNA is TGTGCCAGCAGTTCGGAGACCATGAGGGGCTACACCTTC.

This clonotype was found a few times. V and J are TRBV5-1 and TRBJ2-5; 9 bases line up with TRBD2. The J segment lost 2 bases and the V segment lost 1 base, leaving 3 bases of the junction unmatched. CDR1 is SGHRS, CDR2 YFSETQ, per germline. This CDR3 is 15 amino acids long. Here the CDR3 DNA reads TGCGCCAGCAGCTTGTCTAGCGGGGTACAAGAGACCCAGTACTTC. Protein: CASSLSSGVQETQYF. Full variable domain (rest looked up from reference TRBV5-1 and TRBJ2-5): KAGVTQTPRYLIKTRGQQVTLSCSPISGHRSVSWYQQTPGQGLQFLFEYFSETQRNKGNFPGRFSGRQFSNSRSEMNVSTLELGDSALYLCASSLSSGVQETQYFGPGTRLLVL.

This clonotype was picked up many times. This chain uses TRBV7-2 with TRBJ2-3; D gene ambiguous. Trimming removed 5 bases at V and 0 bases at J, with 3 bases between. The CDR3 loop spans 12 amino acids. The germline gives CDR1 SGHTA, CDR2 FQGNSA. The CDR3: CASSRSTDTQYF. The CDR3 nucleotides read TGTGCCAGCAGCCGAAGCACAGATACGCAGTATTTT.

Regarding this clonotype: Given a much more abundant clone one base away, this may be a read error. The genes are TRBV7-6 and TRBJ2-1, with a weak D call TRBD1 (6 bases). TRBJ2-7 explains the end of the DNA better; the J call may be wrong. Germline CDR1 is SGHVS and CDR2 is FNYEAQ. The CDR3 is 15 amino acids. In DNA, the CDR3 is TGTGCCAGCAGCTTAGGAGGGCGGACAGACAATGAGCAGTACTTC. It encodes CASSLGGRTDNEQYF.

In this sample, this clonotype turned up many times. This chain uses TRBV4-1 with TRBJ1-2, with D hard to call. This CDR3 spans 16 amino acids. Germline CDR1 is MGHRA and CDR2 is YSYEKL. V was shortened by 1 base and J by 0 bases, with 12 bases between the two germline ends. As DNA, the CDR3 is TGCGCCAGCAGCCAAGCGTTTTCGTTAGCTAACTATGGCTACACCTTC. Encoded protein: CASSQAFSLANYGYTF.

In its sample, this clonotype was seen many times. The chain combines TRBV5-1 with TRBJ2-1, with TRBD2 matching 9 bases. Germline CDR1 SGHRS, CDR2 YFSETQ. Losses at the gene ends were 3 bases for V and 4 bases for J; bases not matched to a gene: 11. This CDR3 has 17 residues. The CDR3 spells CASSSQAGGPFYNEQFF. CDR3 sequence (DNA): TGCGCCAGCAGCTCACAAGCGGGAGGCCCGTTTTACAATGAGCAGTTCTTC.

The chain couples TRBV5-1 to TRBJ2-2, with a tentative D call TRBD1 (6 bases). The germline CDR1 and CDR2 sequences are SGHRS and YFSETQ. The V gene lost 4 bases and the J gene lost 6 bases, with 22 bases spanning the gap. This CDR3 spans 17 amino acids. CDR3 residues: CASSHPQGSSGAGELFF. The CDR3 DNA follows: TGCGCCAGCAGCCACCCCCAGGGGAGCTCGGGCGCCGGGGAGCTGTTTTTT.

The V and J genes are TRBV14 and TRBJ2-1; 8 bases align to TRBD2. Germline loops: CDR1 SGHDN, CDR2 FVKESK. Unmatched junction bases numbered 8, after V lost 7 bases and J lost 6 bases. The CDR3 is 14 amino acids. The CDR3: CASTPMGLVNEQFF. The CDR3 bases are TGTGCCAGCACCCCAATGGGACTAGTCAATGAGCAGTTCTTC.